Sequencing of this TCR beta chain was carried out in a study of STAT5B mutations in CD4+ large granular lymphocyte leukemia (dated by TCRdb to between 2020 and 2023). For the study in its entirety: Among healthy controls, the CDR3 'QG' motif was associated with a particular HLA allele. TCRbeta repertoires of CD4+ T-cell large granular lymphocyte leukemia patients were compared with those of healthy blood donors. Flow cytometry on FACSCanto II or FACSVerse showed that the purified fractions were more than 95% pure among lymphocytes.

The healthy controls were 37 blood donors, and the buffy coats of these donors were supplied by the Finnish Red Cross blood service. All TCR-sequenced material derived from peripheral blood: patient blood samples and healthy donor buffy coats. Ficoll-Hypaque gradient centrifugation was used to isolate peripheral blood mononuclear cells. CD4+ cells were purified magnetically from the buffy coats of healthy controls. Genomic DNA was extracted with the Gentra Puregene Cell and Tissue kit and quantified on a Qubit 2.0 fluorometer. The immunoSEQ assay at survey resolution was used to sequence TCRbeta rearrangements from genomic DNA. In the authors' own workflow: In the TCR sequencing data, the smallest productive clonotype frequency that could be detected was 2.59 x 10-5. Analyses included only productive TCRbeta rearrangements, meaning complete and in-frame sequences. The clonality of each sample was calculated as Simpson clonality in the immunoSEQ Analyzer version 3.0. Clones were categorized by frequency as very rare, small, medium, large (1-20%) or hyperexpanded (>20%). Generation probabilities were estimated with OLGA 1.2.3, V-gene circos plots were made with VDJtools, specificities were looked up in VDJdb, and CDR3 motifs were identified with GLIPH. What TCRdb holds here is the immuneACCESS table cut down to in-frame rearrangements. Part of the clones is not present; checked against another copy, under half of the missing clones reflect an unresolved V gene, and the others are unexplained. The V and J calls and clone size come from that table; D and trimming were worked out from the DNA. In all, the sample holds approximately 27,000 clones, and 81% of those were seen once. Of the sample, less than 0.4% is held by the ten largest clones.

What the work shows at the level of the full study, not this receptor alone: The data were not HLA-matched, and the relatively small sample size could explain the higher clonality seen in CD4+ compared with CD8+ T-LGLL. Compared with healthy CD4+ repertoires, CD4-sorted patient repertoires appeared more clonal, and this difference remained even after the putative leukemic clones were removed. Enrichment of TRBV06-family usage was observed among the top patient clones (8/27) relative to healthy controls (2/35). The main leukemic clonotypes were found to be private to each patient, although about a quarter of the main leukemic clonotypes were detected at low frequency in the non-leukemic repertoires of other patients.

Trimming at the junction amounts to 5 bases on V and 11 bases on J, and the germline ends lie 18 bases apart. The CDR3 starts with the cysteine, ends with the phenylalanine, and has 13 residues. Just the 39-base CDR3 DNA is kept, in frame starting at base 1. The germline V gene (reference sequence) specifies SEHNR as CDR1 and FQNEAQ as CDR2. A few counts support this clone. Its antigen is currently not known. Qualities for individual bases were not recorded, and no much larger clone is one base off. The V and J segments used are TRBV7-9 and TRBJ1-2; possibly the D gene is TRBD1, per 5 matching bases. The source of this sequence is a human donor in good health. The sample was CD4+ T cells from blood buffy coats. The DNA sequence follows: TGTGCCAGCAGCCAAGTCGGGGCGGGGAGGTACACCTTC. It translates to CASSQVGAGRYTF.